The 20 T cell receptor beta chains below were found in one sample sequenced in a study of cytomegalovirus exposure and HLA in healthy donors. Only in-frame clones appear in the TCRdb table, and some are missing; sequencing was by immunoSEQ multiplex PCR. The table shows some 130,000 clones, with about 91% occurring only once. Sequenced sample: PBMCs. The receptors shown here come from a woman aged 18-29 years in good health and CMV-seronegative.

This chain links TRBV7-9 with TRBJ1-4, with 10 bases lining up with TRBD1. Germline V gene data show CDR1 as SEHNR and CDR2 as FQNEAQ (reference sequence). The CDR3 is made up of 15 amino acids. J gave up 5 bases and V 2 bases, and 2 bases lay outside the gene matches. The CDR3 loop is CASSLRTGGNEKLFF. CDR3 DNA sequence: TGTGCCAGCAGCTTAAGGACAGGGGGGAATGAAAAACTGTTTTTT.

This clone appeared once. This chain links TRBV11-2 with TRBJ1-2, with 8 nucleotides matching TRBD1. Germline values: CDR1 SGHAT, CDR2 FQNNGV. J gave up 8 bases and V 0 bases, and 14 bases lay outside the gene matches. The CDR3 loop spans 17 amino acids. Written as DNA, the CDR3 is TGTGCCAGCAGCTTAGATCGATTTGACAGGGGAGGAGGGGGCTACACCTTC. This translates into CASSLDRFDRGGGGYTF.

This sequence joins TRBV9 and TRBJ2-3; no firm D call. The V gene lost 3 bases and the J gene lost 0 bases, with 8 bases spanning the gap. The CDR3 loop spans 14 amino acids. CDR1 is SGDLS and CDR2 is YYNGEE in the germline V gene. This CDR3 is CASSATTSTDTQYF. CDR3 bases: TGTGCCAGCAGCGCAACGACTAGCACAGATACGCAGTATTTT. The full variable domain, in which reference TRBV9 and TRBJ2-3 provide the parts outside the CDR3, is DSGVTQTPKHLITATGQRVTLRCSPRSGDLSVYWYQQSLDQGLQFLIQYYNGEERAKGNILERFSAQQFPDLHSELNLSSLELGDSALYFCASSATTSTDTQYFGPGTRLTVL.

The chain couples TRBV4-2 to TRBJ2-7, with 11 bases that match TRBD2. The CDR3 loop spans 16 amino acids. CDR1 LGHNA and CDR2 YNFKEQ come from the germline V gene. V lost 1 base, J lost 2 bases, and 4 bases stayed unmatched. CDR3 bases: TGTGCCAGCAGCCAAGCTGATAGCGGGGGGGCCTACGAGCAGTACTTC. Protein: CASSQADSGGAYEQYF.

This clone was seen only a few times. The V and J genes are TRBV4-1 and TRBJ2-5; D possibly corresponds to TRBD1 (6 bases). This CDR3 contains 18 residues. From germline, CDR1 is MGHRA and CDR2 YSYEKL. V gave up 0 bases and J gave up 1 base, with 18 bases separating them. CDR3 protein: CASSQDPHIGQIQETQYF. Here the CDR3 DNA reads TGCGCCAGCAGCCAAGATCCCCACATCGGACAGATCCAAGAGACCCAGTACTTC.

The genes are TRBV5-1 and TRBJ2-7; no clear D. CDR3 length: 15 amino acids. V gave up 0 bases and J gave up 0 bases, with 10 bases separating them. Germline V gives CDR1 SGHRS, CDR2 YFSETQ. The CDR3 DNA follows: TGCGCCAGCAGCTTGGTGGCAGGAAGCTCCTACGAGCAGTACTTC. The encoded protein is CASSLVAGSSYEQYF.

The chain joins TRBV25-1 to TRBJ1-2; 9 bases map to TRBD1. CDR1 MGHDK and CDR2 SYGVNS come from the germline V gene. The CDR3 length is 15 residues. The V gene end was trimmed by 5 bases and the J gene end by 7 bases; junction bases not matched to a gene: 11. As DNA, the CDR3 is TGTGCCAGCAGTCCCTACAGGGGGCGGCTCAGTGGCTACACCTTC. The encoded protein is CASSPYRGRLSGYTF.

The genes are TRBV28 and TRBJ1-2, with D maybe TRBD1 (6 bases). Looked up from germline, CDR1 is MDHEN and CDR2 is SYDVKM. The V end was cut by 6 bases, the J end by 4 bases, with 15 bases between. The CDR3 spans 14 residues. The CDR3, as DNA: TGTGCCAGCAGCCAATACAGGGAAGTCTATGGCTACACCTTC. This encodes CASSQYREVYGYTF.

The chain employs TRBV5-6 and TRBJ1-1; D is perhaps TRBD1 (6 bases). CDR1 and CDR2 from the germline V gene are SGHDT and YYEEEE. V was pared by 4 bases and J by 6 bases, with 16 bases between. This CDR3 region has 14 residues. CDR3 sequence reads: CASSPGPGVAEAFF. CDR3 nucleotides: TGTGCCAGCAGCCCGGGCCCAGGGGTCGCTGAAGCTTTCTTT.

The chain carries TRBV6-5 and TRBJ1-5; TRBD1 is a possible D gene (5 bases). Germline CDR1 reads MNHEY; CDR2 reads SVGAGI. This CDR3 region has 15 residues. Trimming shortened V by 0 bases and J by 9 bases, and 15 bases separated the two germline ends. The CDR3 spells CASSYSRQFLRPQHF. CDR3 DNA: TGTGCCAGCAGTTACTCGAGACAGTTTTTGCGGCCCCAGCATTTT.

This clone has a single count. The chain links TRBV9 to TRBJ2-3, with 7 nucleotides matching TRBD1. CDR1 is SGDLS, CDR2 YYNGEE, per germline. V trimming: 0 bases; J trimming: 3 bases; junction bases outside the gene matches: 4. The CDR3 is 15 residues long. CDR3 DNA sequence: TGTGCCAGCAGCGTAGGAGGGGGACAGACAGATACGCAGTATTTT. Translation: CASSVGGGQTDTQYF.

The rearrangement links TRBV6-1 to TRBJ2-5, with 11 bases matching TRBD2. CDR1 is MNHNS and CDR2 is SASEGT in the germline V gene. The V segment lost 10 bases and the J segment 5 bases; nucleotides outside the gene matches: 9. The CDR3 totals 14 residues. The CDR3 loop reads CATTGLAVLETQYF. The CDR3 DNA reads as TGTGCCACCACGGGACTAGCGGTTTTGGAGACCCAGTACTTC.

This rearrangement joins TRBV9 to TRBJ2-1, with 10 bases fitting TRBD1. This CDR3 comprises 16 residues. V lost 0 bases, J lost 4 bases, and 4 bases stayed unmatched. CDR1 SGDLS and CDR2 YYNGEE come from the germline V gene. The CDR3 DNA sequence: TGTGCCAGCAGCGTAGTCGACAGGGGGCTTTACAATGAGCAGTTCTTC. The encoded protein is CASSVVDRGLYNEQFF.

In its sample, this clone was seen many times. The rearrangement uses TRBV27 and TRBJ2-2; maybe TRBD2 (6 bases). This CDR3 spans 14 amino acids. Trimming took off 6 bases at V and 6 bases at J, with 14 bases between the two ends. CDR1 and CDR2 (germline): MNHEY, SMNVEV (reference sequence). The CDR3: CASSQSWGAGELFF. DNA for the CDR3: TGTGCCAGCAGCCAGTCCTGGGGGGCCGGGGAGCTGTTTTTT.

In its sample, this clone was seen many times. Because the CDR3's place on the DNA is in doubt, the DNA is left out and the CDR3 is given as listed by TCRdb. The chain couples TRBV19 to TRBJ2-7; TRBD1 reflects the table's D call only, with no check against the DNA. 14 amino acids form the CDR3, both terminal residues included. In germline, CDR1 is LNHDA, CDR2 SQIVND (reference sequence). CDR3 amino acids: CASTSGQGAWEQYF.

This sequence joins TRBV6-5 and TRBJ1-2, with D possibly being TRBD1 (6 bases). The germline V and J ends were trimmed by 6 bases and 4 bases, with 12 bases remaining between them. Germline CDR1 reads MNHEY; CDR2 reads SVGAGI. This CDR3 region has 13 residues. CDR3 nucleotides: TGTGCCAGCAGCTCCGGACAGTTCTATGGCTACACCTTC. Translated: CASSSGQFYGYTF.

The chain combines TRBV27 with TRBJ2-3; 7 bases align to TRBD1. There are 15 residues in the CDR3. The germline V gene has CDR1 MNHEY and CDR2 SMNVEV (reference sequence). The J segment lost 2 bases and the V segment lost 6 bases, leaving 8 bases of the junction unmatched. CDR3 DNA sequence: TGTGCCAGCAGACGCACAGGGGCCTTCACAGATACGCAGTATTTT. Protein product: CASRRTGAFTDTQYF.

The V and J genes are TRBV7-2 and TRBJ2-7; 9 nucleotides line up with TRBD2. Germline loops: CDR1 SGHTA, CDR2 FQGNSA. The V and J ends lost 6 bases and 4 bases, in that order; junction bases with no gene match: 7. The CDR3 contains 14 residues. CDR3 amino acids: CASSYPGLAYEQYF. CDR3 nucleotide sequence: TGTGCCAGCAGTTACCCGGGACTAGCTTACGAGCAGTACTTC. The full variable domain, its missing parts supplied by reference TRBV7-2 and TRBJ2-7, is GAGVSQSPSNKVTEKGKDVELRCDPISGHTALYWYRQSLGQGLEFLIYFQGNSAPDKSGLPSDRFSAERTGGSVSTLTIQRTQQEDSAVYLCASSYPGLAYEQYFGPGTRLTVT.

J is TRBJ1-1 and V is TRBV5-6, with unresolved D. The germline gives CDR1 SGHDT, CDR2 YYEEEE. V shed 2 bases and J shed 3 bases, with 5 bases lying between them. The CDR3 covers 12 residues. CDR3 residues: CASSFSDTEAFF. The CDR3 DNA is TGTGCCAGCAGCTTCTCTGACACTGAAGCTTTCTTT.

This chain links TRBV27 with TRBJ2-5, with 8 bases matching TRBD2. Germline assignment: CDR1 MNHEY and CDR2 SMNVEV (reference sequence). This CDR3 is 14 amino acids long. V trimming: 4 bases; J trimming: 4 bases; junction bases outside the gene matches: 5. CDR3 loop: CASSSGLDLETQYF. The CDR3 DNA sequence: TGTGCCAGCAGTTCGGGACTAGATCTAGAGACCCAGTACTTC.